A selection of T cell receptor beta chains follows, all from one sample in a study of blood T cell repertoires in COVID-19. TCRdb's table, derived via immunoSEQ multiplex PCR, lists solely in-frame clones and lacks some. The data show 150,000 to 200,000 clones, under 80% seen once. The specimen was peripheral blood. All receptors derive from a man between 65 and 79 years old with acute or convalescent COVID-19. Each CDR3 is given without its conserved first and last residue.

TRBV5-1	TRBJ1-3	ASSGTGDSGNTIY
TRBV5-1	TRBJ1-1	ASSFLQGLNTEAF
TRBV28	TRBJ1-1	ASSNGGRNTEAF
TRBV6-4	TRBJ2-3	ASKEGDTQY
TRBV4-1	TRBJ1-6	ASSYTTGKVPLH
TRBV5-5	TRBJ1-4	ASSLEVGVYEKLF
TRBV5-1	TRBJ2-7	ASSLVSDRMLREQY
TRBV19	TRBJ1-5	ASSIWGVSNQPQH
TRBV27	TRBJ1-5	ASSSFDRNQPQH
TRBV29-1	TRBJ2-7	SVVGTGGRPGEQY
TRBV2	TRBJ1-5	ASSPGQYQPQH
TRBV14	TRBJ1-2	ASSQDEGYYGYT
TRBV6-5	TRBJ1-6	ASRGGEGNSPLH
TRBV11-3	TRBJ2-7	ASSSGGVNYDEQY
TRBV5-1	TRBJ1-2	ASSLAQGRAGGYT
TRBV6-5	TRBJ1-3	ASSRGWGSGNTIY
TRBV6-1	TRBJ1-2	ASSDRADRGYGYT
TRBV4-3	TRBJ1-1	ASSRAGGVNTEAF
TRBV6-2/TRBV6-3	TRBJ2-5	ASSYKGLAGGRETQY
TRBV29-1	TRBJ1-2	SALQGRGGYT
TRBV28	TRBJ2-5	ASSLPLTGVAQY
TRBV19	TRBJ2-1	ASSIAWRESDEQF
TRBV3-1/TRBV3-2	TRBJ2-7	ASSHSSGGAYEQY
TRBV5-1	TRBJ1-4	ASQFQPGSNEKLF
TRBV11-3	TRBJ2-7	ASSYGTSGEQY
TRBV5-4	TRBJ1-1	ASSLPRVYGTEAF
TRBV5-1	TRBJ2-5	ASSWGLAGGPSGGRDTQY
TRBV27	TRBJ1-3	ASRPQAGTGNTIY
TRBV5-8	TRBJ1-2	ASSLGLKYGYT
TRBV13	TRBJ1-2	ASSPGTGNYGYT
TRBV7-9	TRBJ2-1	ASSQSLGSYNEQF
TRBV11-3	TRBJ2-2	ASSLGLTTGELF
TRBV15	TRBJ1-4	ATSRDLRTGLKLF
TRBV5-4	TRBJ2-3	ASGDSTDTQY
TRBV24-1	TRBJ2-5	ATSDPDRETQY
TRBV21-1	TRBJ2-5	ASSTGLAGAEETQY
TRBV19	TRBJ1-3	ASRARGTIGNTIY
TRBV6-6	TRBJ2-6	ASSLRTGASSGANVLT
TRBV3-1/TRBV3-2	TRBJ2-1	ASSPPELYNEQF
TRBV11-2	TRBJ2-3	ASSLERSSTDTQY
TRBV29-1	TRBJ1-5	SVVQGLGQPQH
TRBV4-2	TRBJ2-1	ASSQVLGSRGEYNEQF
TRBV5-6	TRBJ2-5	ASSLNGAWDQETQY
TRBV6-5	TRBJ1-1	ASSATGLNTEAF
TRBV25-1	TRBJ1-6	ASSRLGSPLH
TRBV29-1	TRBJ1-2	SVEPVTVNGYT
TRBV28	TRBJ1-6	ASSLFGQGASPLH
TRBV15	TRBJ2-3	ATVRRGGRGTDTQY
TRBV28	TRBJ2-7	ASSSGIYEQY
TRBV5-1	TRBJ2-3	ASSFEASTDTQY
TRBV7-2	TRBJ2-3	ASSLFPSAGGPGTQY
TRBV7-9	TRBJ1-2	ASSRTGAYGYT
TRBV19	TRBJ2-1	ASSEIAGGGYNEQF